This T cell receptor beta chain was recorded in a study of T cell repertoires in cytomegalovirus infection. Overall study: Newly reported HLA-C-restricted and thoroughly characterized HLA-B-restricted CMV epitopes were employed.

CDR3 length: 14 amino acids. The V gene lost 0 bases and the J gene lost 9 bases, with 12 bases spanning the gap. CDR1 and CDR2 (germline): SGHDN, FVKESK. This clonotype showed up just a few times. Antigen specificity is unknown. TCRdb called the reads again in MiXCR, with one record for every CDR3 protein. The data contain about 360,000 distinct CDR3 sequences, about 35% of them singletons. The input for sequencing was cultured PBMCs, taken from culture after CMV antigen stimulation. This TCR came from a human donor in good health (CMV status not recorded). Some clones in this sample may be carry-over from other donors' samples. The V gene is TRBV14, the J gene TRBJ2-1; D unclear. This CDR3 is CASSQETEGGEQFF. Here the CDR3 DNA reads TGTGCCAGCAGCCAAGAAACGGAAGGCGGTGAGCAGTTCTTC.